This T cell receptor (beta chain) is drawn from a study of blood T cell repertoires in COVID-19. Study context: COVID-19 samples from acute and convalescent phases originated in the United States, Italy and Spain. The analysed material was cDNA or gDNA that came from T cells, B-cell-depleted T cells, or PBMCs.

In the study's own analysis: For nucleated cells, counts were estimated from reference gene primer amplification. The table came from immunoSEQ multiplex PCR; TCRdb's copy has only in-frame clones and leaves some out. V and J calls plus clone size are reproduced from that table; the DNA served to infer D and trimming. The profile shows approximately 300,000 clones, around 87% of them singletons. The sequencing sample was made of peripheral blood. The sequence derives from a woman between 45 and 65 years old who had recovered from COVID-19.

CDR3 sequence reads: CASSAEPGTGANVLTF. The CDR3 DNA follows: TGTGCCAGCAGCGCCGAGCCAGGGACAGGGGCCAACGTCCTGACTTTC. This chain uses TRBV6-4 with TRBJ2-6, with a possible D match to TRBD1 (6 bases). The V and J ends lost 6 bases and 4 bases respectively, with 16 bases between them. This CDR3 has 16 amino acids. Per the germline V gene, CDR1 is MRHNA and CDR2 is SNTAGT.